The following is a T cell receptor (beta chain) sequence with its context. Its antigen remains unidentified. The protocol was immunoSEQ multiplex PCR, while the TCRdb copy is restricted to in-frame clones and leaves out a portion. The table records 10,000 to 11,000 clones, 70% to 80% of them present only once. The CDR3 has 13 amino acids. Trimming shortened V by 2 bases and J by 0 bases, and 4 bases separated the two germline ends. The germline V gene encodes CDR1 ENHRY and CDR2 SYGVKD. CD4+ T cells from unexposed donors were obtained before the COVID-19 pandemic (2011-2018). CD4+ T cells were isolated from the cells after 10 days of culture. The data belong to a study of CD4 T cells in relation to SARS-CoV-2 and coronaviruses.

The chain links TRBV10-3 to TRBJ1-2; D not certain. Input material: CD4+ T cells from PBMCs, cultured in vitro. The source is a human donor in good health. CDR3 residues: CAISENANYGYTF. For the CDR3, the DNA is TGTGCCATCAGTGAGAATGCTAACTATGGCTACACCTTC.